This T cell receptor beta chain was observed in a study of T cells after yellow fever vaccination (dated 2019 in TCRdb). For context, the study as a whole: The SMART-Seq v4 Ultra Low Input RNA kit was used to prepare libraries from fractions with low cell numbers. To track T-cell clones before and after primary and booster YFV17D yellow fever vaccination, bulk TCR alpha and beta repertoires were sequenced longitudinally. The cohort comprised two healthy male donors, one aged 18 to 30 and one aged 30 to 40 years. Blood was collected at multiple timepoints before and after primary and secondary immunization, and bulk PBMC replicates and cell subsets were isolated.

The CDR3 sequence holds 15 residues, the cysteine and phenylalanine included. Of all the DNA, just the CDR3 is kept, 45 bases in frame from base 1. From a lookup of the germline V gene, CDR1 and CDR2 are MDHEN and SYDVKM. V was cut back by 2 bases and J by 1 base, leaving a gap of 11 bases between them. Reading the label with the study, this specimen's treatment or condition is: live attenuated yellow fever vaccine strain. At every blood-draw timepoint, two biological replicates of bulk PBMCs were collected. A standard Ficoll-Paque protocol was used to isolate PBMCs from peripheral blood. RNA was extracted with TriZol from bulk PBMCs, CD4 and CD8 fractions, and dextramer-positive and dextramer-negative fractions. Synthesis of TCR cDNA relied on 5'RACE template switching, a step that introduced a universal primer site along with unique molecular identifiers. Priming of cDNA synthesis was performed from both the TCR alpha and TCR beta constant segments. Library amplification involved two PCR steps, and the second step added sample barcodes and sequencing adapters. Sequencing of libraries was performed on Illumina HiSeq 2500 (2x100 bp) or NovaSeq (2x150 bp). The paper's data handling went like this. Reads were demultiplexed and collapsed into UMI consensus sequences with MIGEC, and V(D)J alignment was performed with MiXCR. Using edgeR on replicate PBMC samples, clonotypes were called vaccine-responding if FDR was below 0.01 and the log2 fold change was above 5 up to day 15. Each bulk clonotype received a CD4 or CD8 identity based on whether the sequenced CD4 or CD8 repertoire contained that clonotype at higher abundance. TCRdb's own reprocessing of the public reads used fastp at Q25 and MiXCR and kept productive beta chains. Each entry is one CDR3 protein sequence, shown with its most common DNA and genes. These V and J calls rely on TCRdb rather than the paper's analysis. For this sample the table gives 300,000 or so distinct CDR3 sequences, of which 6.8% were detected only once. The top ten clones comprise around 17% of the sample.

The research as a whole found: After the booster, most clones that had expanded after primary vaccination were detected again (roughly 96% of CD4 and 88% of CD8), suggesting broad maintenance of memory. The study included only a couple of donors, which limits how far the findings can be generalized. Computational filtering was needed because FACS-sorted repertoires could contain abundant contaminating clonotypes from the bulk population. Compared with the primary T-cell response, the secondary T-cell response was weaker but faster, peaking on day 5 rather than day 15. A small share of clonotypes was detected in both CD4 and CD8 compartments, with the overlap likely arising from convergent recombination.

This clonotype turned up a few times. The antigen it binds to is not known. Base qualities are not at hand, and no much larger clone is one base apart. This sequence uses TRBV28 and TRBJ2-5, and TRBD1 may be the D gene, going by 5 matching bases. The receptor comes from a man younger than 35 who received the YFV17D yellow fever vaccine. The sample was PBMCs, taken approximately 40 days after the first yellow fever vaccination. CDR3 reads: CASSLRTLLQETQYF. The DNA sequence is TGTGCCAGCAGTTTAAGGACACTGCTCCAAGAGACCCAGTACTTC.